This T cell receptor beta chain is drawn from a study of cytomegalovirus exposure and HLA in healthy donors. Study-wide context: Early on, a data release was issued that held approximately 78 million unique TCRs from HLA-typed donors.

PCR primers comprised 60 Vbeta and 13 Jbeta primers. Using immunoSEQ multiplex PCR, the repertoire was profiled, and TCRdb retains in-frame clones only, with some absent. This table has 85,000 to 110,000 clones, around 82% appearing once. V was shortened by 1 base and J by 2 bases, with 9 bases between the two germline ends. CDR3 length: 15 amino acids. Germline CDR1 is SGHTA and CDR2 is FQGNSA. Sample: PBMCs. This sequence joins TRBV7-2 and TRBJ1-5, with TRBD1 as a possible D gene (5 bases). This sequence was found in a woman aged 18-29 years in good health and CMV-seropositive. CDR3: CASSLGGAGNQPQHF. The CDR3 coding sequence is TGTGCCAGCAGCTTAGGGGGCGCAGGCAATCAGCCCCAGCATTTT.